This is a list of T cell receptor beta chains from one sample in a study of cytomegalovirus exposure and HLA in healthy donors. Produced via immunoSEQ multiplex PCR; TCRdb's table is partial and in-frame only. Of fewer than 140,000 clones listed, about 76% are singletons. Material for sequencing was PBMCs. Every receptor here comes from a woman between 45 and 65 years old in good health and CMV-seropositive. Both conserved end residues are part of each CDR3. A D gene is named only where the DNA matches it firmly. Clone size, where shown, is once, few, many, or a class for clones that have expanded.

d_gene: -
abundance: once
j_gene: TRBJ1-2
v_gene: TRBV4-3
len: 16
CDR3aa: CASSQDPTSRGEGYTF
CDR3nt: TGCGCCAGCAGCCAAGATCCGACTTCCAGGGGCGAAGGCTACACCTTC

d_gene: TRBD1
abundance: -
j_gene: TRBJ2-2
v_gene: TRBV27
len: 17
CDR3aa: CASRNTDRGFDTGELFF
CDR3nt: TGTGCCAGCAGGAACACGGACAGGGGGTTCGACACCGGGGAGCTGTTTTTT

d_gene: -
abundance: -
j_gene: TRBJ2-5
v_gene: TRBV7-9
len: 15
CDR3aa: CASSSGQGGGETQYF
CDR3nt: TGTGCCAGCAGCTCCGGACAGGGAGGGGGAGAGACCCAGTACTTC

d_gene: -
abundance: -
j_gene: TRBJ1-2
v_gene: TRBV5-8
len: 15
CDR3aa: CASSAWTETNYGYTF
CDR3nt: TGTGCCAGCAGTGCGTGGACAGAGACTAACTATGGCTACACCTTC

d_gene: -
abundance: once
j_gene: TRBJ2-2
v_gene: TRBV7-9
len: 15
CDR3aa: CASKNREGYTGELFF
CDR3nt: TGTGCCAGTAAAAACAGGGAAGGGTATACCGGGGAGCTGTTTTTT

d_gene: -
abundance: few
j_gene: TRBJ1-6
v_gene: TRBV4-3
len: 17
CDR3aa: CASSQQRWSYYNSPLHF
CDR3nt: TGCGCCAGCAGCCAACAGAGGTGGAGTTACTATAATTCACCCCTCCACTTT

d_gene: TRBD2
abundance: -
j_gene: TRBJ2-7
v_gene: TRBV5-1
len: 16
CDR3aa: CASRAPSGPGGREQYF
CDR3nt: TGCGCCAGCAGGGCCCCTAGCGGGCCCGGAGGCCGCGAGCAGTACTTC

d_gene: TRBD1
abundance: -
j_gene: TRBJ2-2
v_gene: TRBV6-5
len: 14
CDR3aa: CASRSTGGIGELFF
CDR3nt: TGTGCCAGCAGGTCCACAGGGGGGATCGGGGAGCTGTTTTTT

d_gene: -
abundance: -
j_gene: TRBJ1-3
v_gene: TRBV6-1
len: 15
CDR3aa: CASSVGRGSGNTIYF
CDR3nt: TGTGCCAGCAGTGTTGGCAGAGGCTCTGGAAACACCATATATTTT

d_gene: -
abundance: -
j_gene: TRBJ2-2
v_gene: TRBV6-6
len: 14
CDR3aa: CASSLVLDTGELFF
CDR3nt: TGTGCCAGCAGTTTGGTACTCGACACCGGGGAGCTGTTTTTT

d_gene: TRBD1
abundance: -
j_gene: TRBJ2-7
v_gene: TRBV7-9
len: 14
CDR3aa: CSSRPTGGSYEQYF
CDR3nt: TGTTCCAGCAGACCCACAGGGGGCTCCTACGAGCAGTACTTC

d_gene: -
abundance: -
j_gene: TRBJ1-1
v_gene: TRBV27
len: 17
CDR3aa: CASSPTAGYYQGTEAFF
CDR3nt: TGTGCCAGCAGTCCGACGGCGGGATATTATCAGGGCACTGAAGCTTTCTTT

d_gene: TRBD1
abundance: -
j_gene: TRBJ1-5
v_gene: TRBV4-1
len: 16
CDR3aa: CASSQAGQGSNQPQHF
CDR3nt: TGCGCCAGCAGCCAGGCGGGACAGGGTAGCAATCAGCCCCAGCATTTT

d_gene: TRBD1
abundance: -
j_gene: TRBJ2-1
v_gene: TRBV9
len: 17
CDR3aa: CASSPRIRTGSFNEQFF
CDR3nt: TGTGCCAGCAGCCCGAGAATCCGGACAGGGTCGTTCAATGAGCAGTTCTTC

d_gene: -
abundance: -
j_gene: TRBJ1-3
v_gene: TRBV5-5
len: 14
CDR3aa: CASSLGLNRNTIYF
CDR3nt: TGTGCCAGCAGCTTGGGGCTGAACCGAAACACCATATATTTT

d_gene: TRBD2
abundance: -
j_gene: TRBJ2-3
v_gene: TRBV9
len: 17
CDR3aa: CASSVRLAGGPGDTQYF
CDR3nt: TGTGCCAGCAGCGTTCGACTAGCGGGGGGGCCCGGAGATACGCAGTATTTT

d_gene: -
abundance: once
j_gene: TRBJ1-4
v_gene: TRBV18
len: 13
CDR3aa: CASSPREDEKLFF
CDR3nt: TGTGCCAGCTCACCAAGGGAGGATGAAAAACTGTTTTTT

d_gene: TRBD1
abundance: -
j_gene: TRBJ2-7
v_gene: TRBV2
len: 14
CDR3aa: CASSVAGGSYEQYF
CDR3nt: TGTGCCAGCAGTGTCGCAGGGGGATCCTACGAGCAGTACTTC

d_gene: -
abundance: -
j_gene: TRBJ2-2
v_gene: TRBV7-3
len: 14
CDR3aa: CASSYREGTGELFF
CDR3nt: TGTGCCAGCAGCTACAGGGAGGGGACCGGGGAGCTGTTTTTT

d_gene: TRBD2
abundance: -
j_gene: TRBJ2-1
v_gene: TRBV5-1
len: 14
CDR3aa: CASSWRGGHNEQFF
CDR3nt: TGCGCCAGCAGCTGGCGGGGGGGACACAATGAGCAGTTCTTC

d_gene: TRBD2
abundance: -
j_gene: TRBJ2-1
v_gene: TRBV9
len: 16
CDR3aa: CASSVSGGQSYNEQFF
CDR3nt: TGTGCCAGCAGCGTTAGCGGGGGCCAGTCCTACAATGAGCAGTTCTTC

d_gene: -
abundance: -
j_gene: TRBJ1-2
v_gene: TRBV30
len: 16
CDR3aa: CAWRYSGQYTNYGYTF
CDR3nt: TGTGCCTGGAGGTACTCGGGACAATATACGAACTATGGCTACACCTTC

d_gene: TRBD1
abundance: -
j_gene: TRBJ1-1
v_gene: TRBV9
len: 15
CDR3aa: CASSVGGTGFTEAFF
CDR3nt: TGTGCCAGCAGCGTAGGGGGGACAGGGTTCACTGAAGCTTTCTTT

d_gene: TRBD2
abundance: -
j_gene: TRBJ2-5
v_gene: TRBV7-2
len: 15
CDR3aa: CASSPGTSGVETQYF
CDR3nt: TGTGCCAGCAGCCCCGGGACTAGCGGGGTAGAGACCCAGTACTTC

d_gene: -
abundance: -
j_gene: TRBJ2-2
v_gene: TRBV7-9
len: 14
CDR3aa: CASSTQGDTGELFF
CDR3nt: TGTGCCAGCAGCACTCAAGGGGATACCGGGGAGCTGTTTTTT

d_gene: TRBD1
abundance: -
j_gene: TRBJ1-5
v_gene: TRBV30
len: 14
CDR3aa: CALNRDRGTQPQHF
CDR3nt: TGTGCCTTAAACCGGGACAGGGGGACTCAGCCCCAGCATTTT

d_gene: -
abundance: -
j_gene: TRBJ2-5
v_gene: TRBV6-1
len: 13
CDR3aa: CASSEARVATQYF
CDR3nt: TGTGCCAGCAGTGAAGCGAGGGTCGCCACCCAGTACTTC

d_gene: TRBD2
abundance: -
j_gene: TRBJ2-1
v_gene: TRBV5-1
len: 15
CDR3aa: CASSSGLATYNEQFF
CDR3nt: TGCGCCAGCAGCTCCGGACTAGCCACCTACAATGAGCAGTTCTTC

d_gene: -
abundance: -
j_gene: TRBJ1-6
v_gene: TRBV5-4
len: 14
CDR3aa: CASSLGNSNSPLHF
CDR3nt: TGTGCCAGCAGCTTGGGAAACTCTAATTCACCCCTCCACTTT

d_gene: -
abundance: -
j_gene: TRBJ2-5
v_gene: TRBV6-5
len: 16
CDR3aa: CASSYSGGDWVETQYF
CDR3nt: TGTGCCAGCAGTTACTCTGGAGGAGATTGGGTAGAGACCCAGTACTTC

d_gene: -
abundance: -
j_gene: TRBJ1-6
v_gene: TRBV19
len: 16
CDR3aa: CASSILRGDKDSPLHF
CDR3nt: TGTGCCAGTAGTATCCTCCGGGGGGATAAGGATTCACCCCTCCACTTT

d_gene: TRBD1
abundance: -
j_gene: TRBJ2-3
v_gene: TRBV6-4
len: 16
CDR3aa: CASSEPHRGEVDTQYF
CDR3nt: TGTGCCAGCAGTGAGCCCCACAGGGGCGAGGTAGATACGCAGTATTTT

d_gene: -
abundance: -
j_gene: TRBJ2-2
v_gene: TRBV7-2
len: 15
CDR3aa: CASSLAPVYTGELFF
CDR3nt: TGTGCCAGCAGCTTAGCTCCAGTGTACACCGGGGAGCTGTTTTTT

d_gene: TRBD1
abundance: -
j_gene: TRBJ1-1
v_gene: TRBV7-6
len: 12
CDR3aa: CATDRVGTEAFF
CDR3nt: TGTGCCACGGACAGGGTAGGCACTGAAGCTTTCTTT

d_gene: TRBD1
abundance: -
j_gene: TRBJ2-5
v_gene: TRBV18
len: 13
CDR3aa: CASWGQGQETQYF
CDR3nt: TGTGCCAGCTGGGGACAGGGCCAAGAGACCCAGTACTTC

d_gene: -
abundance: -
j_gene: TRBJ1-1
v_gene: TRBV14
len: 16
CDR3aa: CASSQMGRGWGAEAFF
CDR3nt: TGTGCCAGCAGCCAAATGGGCAGGGGCTGGGGCGCTGAAGCTTTCTTT